These 10 T cell receptor beta chains were all obtained from the same sample, sequenced in a study of blood T cells in healthy people across ages. Sample-barcoded 5' priming and a J-beta primer mix drove a second PCR of about 6 to 12 cycles. TCRdb passed the 5' RACE reads through MiXCR, listing each CDR3 protein once. This sample yields about 400,000 distinct CDR3 sequences, of which about half are seen a single time; about 54% belongs to the top ten. Sequencing was done on a sample of blood. The source is a man between 60 and 70 years old in good health.

The chain combines TRBV14 with TRBJ2-2; tentative D call: TRBD2 (5 bases). The CDR3 consists of 15 residues. CDR1 SGHDN and CDR2 FVKESK come from the germline V gene. Trimming left V 0 bases short and J 4 bases short, with 9 bases between. This CDR3 is CASSQDWSGTGELFF. The CDR3 DNA reads TGTGCCAGCAGCCAAGATTGGAGCGGCACCGGGGAGCTGTTTTTT.

This clonotype was seen once. The chain links TRBV20-1 to TRBJ1-5, with unresolved D. Trimming shortened V by 2 bases and J by 0 bases, and 14 bases separated the two germline ends. The V gene's germline CDR1 is DFQATT and CDR2 SNEGSKA (reference sequence). This CDR3 contains 16 residues. Here the CDR3 DNA reads TGCAGTGCTAGATCCCCGACTGACTATAGCAATCAGCCCCAGCATTTT. It yields the protein CSARSPTDYSNQPQHF.

Here the CDR3 reads CASSTYQGGPTDTQYF. In DNA form, the CDR3 reads TGTGCCAGCAGCACCTACCAGGGGGGGCCCACAGATACGCAGTATTTT. The genes are TRBV5-5 and TRBJ2-3; D might be TRBD1 or TRBD2, each matching 7 bases. CDR1 is SGHKS, CDR2 YYEKEE, per germline (reference sequence). There are 16 residues in the CDR3. Trimming left V 4 bases short and J 2 bases short, with 17 bases between.

This clonotype was seen ten or more times. This chain links TRBV7-9 with TRBJ2-7, with 11 bases aligning to TRBD2. In germline, CDR1 is SEHNR, CDR2 FQNEAQ (reference sequence). The CDR3 extends over 16 amino acids. V gave up 5 bases and J gave up 3 bases; unmatched junction bases: 9. The CDR3 region has the DNA TGTGCCAGCAGCCCCCGAACTAGCGGGAGCGACTACGAGCAGTACTTC. Translation: CASSPRTSGSDYEQYF.

This clonotype was seen repeatedly, ten times or more. The chain links TRBV6-1 to TRBJ1-2; D remains ambiguous. CDR1 MNHNS and CDR2 SASEGT come from the germline V gene. This CDR3 contains 15 residues. Trimming took off 0 bases at V and 7 bases at J, with 15 bases between the two ends. This CDR3 reads CASSEALVAGSGYTF. DNA for the CDR3: TGTGCCAGCAGTGAAGCGCTTGTGGCGGGAAGTGGCTACACCTTC.

This clonotype was recorded at least ten times. The chain carries TRBV5-6 and TRBJ2-5, with D possibly being TRBD2 (6 bases). CDR3 length: 15 amino acids. Germline lookup yields CDR1 SGHDT and CDR2 YYEEEE. With 3 bases removed from V and 4 bases from J, the gap between germline ends came to 16 bases. The CDR3 DNA sequence: TGTGCCAGCAGCTCCCCGGTAGCGGAGGGAGAGACCCAGTACTTC. Amino acids: CASSSPVAEGETQYF.

The V gene is TRBV6-2 or TRBV6-3, the J gene TRBJ2-7, with 7 bases matching TRBD1. With V trimmed by 2 bases and J by 2 bases, 12 bases remained unmatched. Per germline, CDR1 MNHEY and CDR2 SVGEGT. The CDR3 totals 17 residues. CDR3 amino acids: CASSYRPRQGSPYEQYF. CDR3 coding DNA: TGTGCCAGCAGTTACCGTCCGCGACAGGGAAGTCCCTACGAGCAGTACTTC.

This clonotype appeared a few times. The chain is built from TRBV7-2 and TRBJ2-3, with TRBD2 as a possible D gene (5 bases). The germline V gene encodes CDR1 SGHTA and CDR2 FQGNSA. The CDR3 covers 16 residues. The V and J ends lost 3 bases and 4 bases respectively, with 17 bases between them. The CDR3 spells CASSLGGPQRADTQYF. The CDR3 DNA is TGTGCCAGCAGCTTGGGCGGGCCCCAGAGGGCAGATACGCAGTATTTT.

This clonotype was seen a handful of times. This chain uses TRBV29-1 with TRBJ2-1, with D unresolved. CDR1 is SQVTM, CDR2 ANQGSEA, per germline. CDR3 length: 10 residues. Between the trimmed V and J ends, which lost 3 bases and 6 bases, there was a span of 3 bases. CDR3 residues: CSVDSNEQFF. In DNA, the CDR3 is TGCAGCGTTGACAGCAATGAGCAGTTCTTC.

This clonotype came up many times. The CDR3 bases are TGTGCCAGCTCACCGGCAGGGAGGGCCTATGGCTACACCTTC. Protein: CASSPAGRAYGYTF. The chain couples TRBV18 to TRBJ1-2, with D perhaps matching TRBD1 (5 bases). Per the germline V gene, CDR1 is KGHSH and CDR2 is LQKENI. This CDR3 comprises 14 residues. V was pared by 3 bases and J by 4 bases, with 12 bases between.